This T cell receptor beta chain was captured in a study of identical twins (dated by TCRdb to 2016 to 2018). For the study in its entirety: TCR alpha and beta repertoires from monozygotic twins, unrelated adults of various ages and cord blood were deep-sequenced to test whether fetal clonotypes persist. Replicate twin experiments were performed at different times using different library preparation protocols to rule out contamination. General study outcomes and caveats: Fewer insertions were carried by abundant cord blood beta clonotypes, a similar but weaker trend appeared in young adult naive repertoires, and no such trend appeared in memory repertoires. Invariant T cells such as MAIT and iNKT could partly confound zero-insertion analyses, although diverse VJ usage argued against such confounding for most clonotypes. In monozygotic twins, recombination models systematically underestimated out-of-frame TCR alpha sharing, but the models matched the sharing seen between unrelated individuals. Because the same donors could not be followed over many years, the conclusions depended on cross-sectional statistical analysis. Compared with coincidental sharing between unrelated individuals, an excess of low generation-probability sequences was observed among out-of-frame TCR alpha sequences shared between twins. A weaker excess of twin sharing was found in beta out-of-frame sequences because the signal-to-noise ratio was lowered by fewer shared sequences.

Every donor in the study was a healthy Caucasian. The CDR3 runs 15 residues from the cysteine to the phenylalanine. The entry retains the CDR3 DNA only, 45 bases that are in frame from base 1. CDR1 and CDR2, per the germline V gene, are MNHEY and SVGEGT. Libraries came from 5' RACE. TCRdb names Illumina HiSeq 2000 as the instrument used. A universal primer binding site was introduced by template switching, and a unique molecular identifier was present in the final cDNA, enabling accurate counting of TCR cDNA molecules. First-strand cDNA for TCR alpha and beta chains was synthesized from specific primers in the conserved constant-segment region. Each cDNA library was double barcoded, with a SMART-Mk sample barcode plus Illumina barcodes, to control for contamination. Two successive PCR steps introduced TruSeq adapter sequences along with Illumina sample barcodes. The TCR alpha and beta cDNA libraries were sequenced on the Illumina HiSeq platform using custom primers. In the paper's pipeline: MiGEC was used to process raw reads and extract unique molecular identifiers, and MiXCR was used to find CDR3 positions. Recombination models were inferred per individual with the repgenHMM and IGoR tools using an EM algorithm. Shared clonotypes were analyzed with the tcR package in R, and sharing was normalized by the product of cloneset sizes. To study raw recombination free of thymic and clonal selection effects, out-of-frame nonproductive sequences were analyzed. TCRdb reanalyzed the raw reads on its own, using fastp at Q25 for trimming and MiXCR for clone calling, and kept in-frame beta chains. Each entry merges the rows of one CDR3 protein and shows their most common DNA and genes. These V and J calls rely on TCRdb rather than the paper's analysis. The sample data list some 1,700,000 distinct CDR3 sequences, and less than 35% of these were observed just once. The ten largest clones add up to 0.25% to 0.3% of the sample.

This clonotype turned up a few times. This receptor's antigen is unknown. No base quality information exists; no much larger clone differs at one position. The receptor was derived from a newborn girl in good health. Sample: cord blood. This chain joins TRBV6-2 or TRBV6-3 to TRBJ2-5; 11 bases in the junction line up with TRBD2. TRBJ2-7 matches the DNA end more closely, so the J call is doubtful. This receptor carries the CDR3 CASRPTSGGLYEQYF. The DNA sequence is given as TGTGCCAGCAGGCCTACTAGCGGGGGACTTTACGAGCAGTACTTC.